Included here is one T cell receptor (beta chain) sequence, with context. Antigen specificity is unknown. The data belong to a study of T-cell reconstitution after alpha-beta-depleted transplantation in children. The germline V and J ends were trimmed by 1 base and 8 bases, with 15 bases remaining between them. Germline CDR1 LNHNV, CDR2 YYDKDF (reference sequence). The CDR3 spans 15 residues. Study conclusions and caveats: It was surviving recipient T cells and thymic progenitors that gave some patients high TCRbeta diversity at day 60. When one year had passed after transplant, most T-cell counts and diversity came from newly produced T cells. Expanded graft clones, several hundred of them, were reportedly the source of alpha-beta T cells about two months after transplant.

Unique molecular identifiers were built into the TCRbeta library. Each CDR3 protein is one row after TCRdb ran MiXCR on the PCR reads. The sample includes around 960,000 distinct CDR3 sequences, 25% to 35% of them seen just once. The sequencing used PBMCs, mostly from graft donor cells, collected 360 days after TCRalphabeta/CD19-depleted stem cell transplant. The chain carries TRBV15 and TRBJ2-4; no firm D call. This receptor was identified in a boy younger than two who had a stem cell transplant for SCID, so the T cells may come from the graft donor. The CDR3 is CATSRGESPRDIQYF. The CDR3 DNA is TGTGCCACCAGCAGAGGAGAAAGCCCAAGGGACATTCAGTACTTC.